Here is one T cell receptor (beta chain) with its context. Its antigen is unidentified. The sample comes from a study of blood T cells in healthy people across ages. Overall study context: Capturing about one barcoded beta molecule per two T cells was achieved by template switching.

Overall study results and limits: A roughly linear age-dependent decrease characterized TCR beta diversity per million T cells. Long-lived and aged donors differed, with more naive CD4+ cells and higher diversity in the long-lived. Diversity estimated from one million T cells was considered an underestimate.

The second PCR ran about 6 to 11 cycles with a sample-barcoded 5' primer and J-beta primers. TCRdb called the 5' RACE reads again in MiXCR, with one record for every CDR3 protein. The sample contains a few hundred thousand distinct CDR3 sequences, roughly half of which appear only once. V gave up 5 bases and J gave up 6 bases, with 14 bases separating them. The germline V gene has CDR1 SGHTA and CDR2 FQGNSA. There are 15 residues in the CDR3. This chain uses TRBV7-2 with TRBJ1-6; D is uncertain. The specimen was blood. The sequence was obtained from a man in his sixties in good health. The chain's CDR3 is CASSIGQPPNSPLHF. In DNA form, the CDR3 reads TGTGCCAGCAGCATTGGTCAGCCCCCTAATTCACCCCTCCACTTT.